These T cell receptor beta chains were read from a single sample in a study of blood T cell repertoires in COVID-19. Clones were read by immunoSEQ multiplex PCR, and TCRdb kept only the in-frame ones, dropping some. The profile shows 300,000 to 400,000 clones, about 85% of them singletons. The material sequenced was PBMCs or T cells enriched from blood (not recorded which). The receptors were sampled from a woman in her thirties who had been exposed to COVID-19. Each CDR3 is given with its conserved first and last residue. A D gene is named only where the DNA matches it firmly. Only some rows state a clone size, as once, few, many or a class for expanded clones.

clone size	D gene	V gene	J gene	CDR3 DNA	CDR3 protein
.	.	TRBV4-1	TRBJ2-7	TGCGCCAGCAGCCAAGTCCCCGGGGGGCCCTACTCCTACGAGCAGTACTTC	CASSQVPGGPYSYEQYF
.	.	TRBV27	TRBJ2-2	TGTGCCAGCAGTTTCGGCGGGGTCGGGGAGCTGTTTTTT	CASSFGGVGELFF
once	.	TRBV7-8	TRBJ1-2	TGTGCCAGCAGCTTAGATGCGGGGAATAACTATGGCTACACCTTC	CASSLDAGNNYGYTF
.	TRBD2	TRBV2	TRBJ2-1	TGTGCCAGTAAGACCGGGACTATCTCCTACAATGAGCAGTTCTTC	CASKTGTISYNEQFF
.	.	TRBV20-1	TRBJ2-7	TGCAGTGCTATCTCGTCCTACGAGCAGTACTTC	CSAISSYEQYF
.	TRBD1	TRBV28	TRBJ2-7	TGTGCCAGCAGTTTGACTTTAGACTGGGACAGGGGCAACGAGCAGTACTTC	CASSLTLDWDRGNEQYF
once	TRBD2	TRBV4-2	TRBJ2-1	TGTGCCAGCAGCCTTTTCGGGACTAGCGGGACCAATGAGCAGTTCTTC	CASSLFGTSGTNEQFF
.	.	TRBV19	TRBJ2-3	TGTGCCAGTAGTTTGTGGGGACATGAAGATACGCAGTATTTT	CASSLWGHEDTQYF
.	.	TRBV27	TRBJ1-1	TGTGCCAGCAGTTATTGGGGGGGAGAAGCTTTCTTT	CASSYWGGEAFF
.	.	TRBV28	TRBJ1-2	TGTGCCAGCAGTTTATGGGCTGCTTCAGGTGGCTACACCTTC	CASSLWAASGGYTF
.	.	TRBV5-1	TRBJ2-1	TGCGCCAGCAGCTTGGCCGGAGGGAACGCCGAGCAGTTCTTC	CASSLAGGNAEQFF
once	TRBD2	TRBV2	TRBJ2-1	TGTGCCAGCAATCTCCTTTGGGGGGGTGAGGGCAATGAGCAGTTCTTC	CASNLLWGGEGNEQFF
.	TRBD1	TRBV18	TRBJ1-1	TGTGCCAGCTCAGGGATACAGGGGGAAGCTTTCTTT	CASSGIQGEAFF
.	.	TRBV28	TRBJ1-2	TGTGCCAGCGTCGCGGGGGGCGACTATGGCTACACCTTC	CASVAGGDYGYTF
.	.	TRBV10-3	TRBJ1-5	TGTGCCATCAGTGAACCAGGGGCGGGTCAGCCCCAGCATTTT	CAISEPGAGQPQHF
.	TRBD1	TRBV18	TRBJ1-6	TGTGCCAGCTCACCACGGGACAGGGGTGATTCACCCCTCCACTTT	CASSPRDRGDSPLHF
once	.	TRBV5-4	TRBJ2-3	TGTGCCAGCAGCTTGTTGGGAGCCTACACAGATACGCAGTATTTT	CASSLLGAYTDTQYF
.	.	TRBV11-1	TRBJ1-1	TGTGCCAGCAGCTCGGCAGGGATATCAAGGAAGGCTTTCTTT	CASSSAGISRKAFF
.	.	TRBV12-3/TRBV12-4	TRBJ1-2	TGTGCCAGCAGCACAGGGCTTAATGGCTACACCTTC	CASSTGLNGYTF
few	.	TRBV25-1	TRBJ1-6	TGTGCCAGCACCAAAAGAGGAACACTTGAAAATTCACCCCTCCACTTT	CASTKRGTLENSPLHF
.	TRBD1	TRBV19	TRBJ1-4	TGTGCCAGTAGTACCGGGACAGCCGTCGAAAAACTGTTTTTT	CASSTGTAVEKLFF
.	.	TRBV2	TRBJ2-3	TGTGCCAGCAGTGATCTAATCCAGACTGTCACGGGGTATTTT	CASSDLIQTVTGYF
.	.	TRBV2	TRBJ2-2	TGTGCCAGCAGGCAGAAACAGGGCCTCGGCACCGGGGAGCTGTTTTTT	CASRQKQGLGTGELFF
.	TRBD1	TRBV7-8	TRBJ1-2	TGTGCCAGCAGCCAGGGGACAGCTGGCTACACCTTC	CASSQGTAGYTF
.	TRBD1	TRBV2	TRBJ2-7	TGTGCCAGCAGTGAACGTGGACAGGGCACTATCCCCTACGAGCAGTACTTC	CASSERGQGTIPYEQYF
few	TRBD2	TRBV2	TRBJ2-2	TGTGCCAGCAGTGTTTCGACTAGCGATTTCCTAAATTTTGGAAACACCGGGGAGCTGTTTTTT	CASSVSTSDFLNFGNTGELFF
.	TRBD1	TRBV7-9	TRBJ2-7	TGTGCCAGCAGCTCATGGGGACAGGGGGCTGAAGAGCAGTACTTC	CASSSWGQGAEEQYF
.	.	TRBV4-2	TRBJ1-5	TGTGCCAGCAGCCAGGATGGATTCGAGGGTCAGCCCCAGCATTTT	CASSQDGFEGQPQHF
few	TRBD1	TRBV14	TRBJ1-3	TGTGCCAGCAGCCAAGATCTCCCCGGGACAGGCTCTGGAAACACCATATATTTT	CASSQDLPGTGSGNTIYF
.	TRBD2	TRBV11-2	TRBJ2-1	TGTGCCAGCAGCTTAGTCGGGCTAGCGGGAAGCAGGGTGGGTGAGCAGTTCTTC	CASSLVGLAGSRVGEQFF
once	TRBD1	TRBV27	TRBJ2-2	TGTGCCAGCAGCAAAACCGGGACAGGGGGGGACACCGGGGAGCTGTTTTTT	CASSKTGTGGDTGELFF
.	TRBD1	TRBV7-9	TRBJ2-7	TGTGCCAGCAGCTTCGACAGGGGGCGGTGGCAGTACTTC	CASSFDRGRWQYF
.	TRBD1	TRBV5-1	TRBJ2-7	TGCGCCAGCAGCTCAGGACAGGTCTACGAGCAGTACTTC	CASSSGQVYEQYF
.	.	TRBV19	TRBJ1-6	TGTGCCAGTAAGCAACGAGTTAATTCACCCCTCCACTTT	CASKQRVNSPLHF
.	.	TRBV6-5	TRBJ1-1	TGTGCCAGCAGTTACCAGACAAGCATGAACACTGAAGCTTTCTTT	CASSYQTSMNTEAFF
.	.	TRBV10-2	TRBJ2-5	TGCGCCAGCAGTGTACAAGAGACCCAGTACTTC	CASSVQETQYF
.	TRBD2	TRBV6-2/TRBV6-3	TRBJ2-7	TGTGCCAGCAGTTCCCCTAAGCGGGAGTTCTACGAGCAGTACTTC	CASSSPKREFYEQYF
.	.	TRBV6-2/TRBV6-3	TRBJ2-3	TGTGCCAGCAGTTCGTCTAGCACAGATACGCAGTATTTT	CASSSSSTDTQYF
once	TRBD1	TRBV11-3	TRBJ1-1	TGTGCCAGCAGCGTCAGGGGGCACACTGAAGCTTTCTTT	CASSVRGHTEAFF
few	TRBD1	TRBV7-9	TRBJ1-1	TGTGCCAGCAGCTTATTAATGGACAGGCGAATTACCCGGGGTGAAGCTTTCTTT	CASSLLMDRRITRGEAFF
.	TRBD1	TRBV13	TRBJ2-1	TGTGCCAGCAGCGCAAGCTCTAGGACAGGGGGCGCCAGTACGGGGCAGTTCTTC	CASSASSRTGGASTGQFF
.	TRBD1	TRBV18	TRBJ2-7	TGTGCCAGCTCACTTGGGACAGGCGAGCAGTACTTC	CASSLGTGEQYF
.	.	TRBV5-1	TRBJ2-7	TGCGCCAGCAGCTTGGAAGGGGGGGCCAACTACGAGCAGTACTTC	CASSLEGGANYEQYF
.	TRBD1	TRBV18	TRBJ1-3	TGTGCCAGCTCACCGCGGCAGGGGGCTGGAAACACCATATATTTT	CASSPRQGAGNTIYF
.	TRBD2	TRBV5-1	TRBJ2-7	TGCGCCAGCAGCTCCGGGACTAGCGGGAGCCACGAGCAGTACTTC	CASSSGTSGSHEQYF
once	.	TRBV19	TRBJ1-2	TGTGCCAGTATAGGACAGTTCTCCTATGGCTACACCTTC	CASIGQFSYGYTF
.	TRBD2	TRBV3-1/TRBV3-2	TRBJ2-7	TGTGCCAGCAGCCAAGACCACGCTAGCGGAGCCTACGAGCAGTACTTC	CASSQDHASGAYEQYF
.	TRBD1	TRBV9	TRBJ1-6	TGTGCCAGCAGCATCGGGACAGGGGCATTGAATTCACCCCTCCACTTT	CASSIGTGALNSPLHF
.	.	TRBV7-2	TRBJ1-5	TGTGCCAGCAGCTTAGCGCAAGGGAGTAGTCAGCCCCAGCATTTT	CASSLAQGSSQPQHF
.	TRBD1	TRBV5-6	TRBJ1-2	TGTGCCAGCAGCTCCAGGACAGGGGGAGACTATGGCTACACCTTC	CASSSRTGGDYGYTF
.	.	TRBV28	TRBJ2-5	TGTGCCAGCAGATATAGTAGGAGTTCGGAGACCCAGTACTTC	CASRYSRSSETQYF
.	TRBD1	TRBV7-9	TRBJ1-1	TGTGCCAGCAGCTTCCCAGAGGACAGGGGGAAAACTGAAGCTTTCTTT	CASSFPEDRGKTEAFF
.	TRBD2	TRBV20-1	TRBJ2-1	TGCAGTGCTAGTTATATTGCTAGCGGGAGGTTTAATGAGCAGTTCTTC	CSASYIASGRFNEQFF
.	.	TRBV13	TRBJ2-3	TGTGCCAGCAGCTTAGGTCGGGGTAACACAGATACGCAGTATTTT	CASSLGRGNTDTQYF